This is a list of T cell receptor beta chains from one sample in a study of glioma-infiltrating T cells. Via MiXCR, TCRdb re-called the multiplex PCR reads, giving one row per CDR3 protein. The profile shows about 140,000 distinct CDR3 sequences, 39% of them singletons. The specimen sequenced was glioma tissue, nonneoplastic brain tissue, or PBMCs (not recorded which). Receptor source: a human donor with low-grade glioma or glioblastoma, undergoing nonglioma brain surgery, or in good health (not recorded which). CDR3s include the opening cysteine and the closing phenylalanine or tryptophan. The D gene is left open where the match is weak. The size of a clone is reported for some rows only, either as once, few or many, or as a class for expanded clones.

DNA,CDR3,size,J,D,V
TGTGCCAGCAGCTTGGGTAGCGGGAGTTCCTACAATGAGCAGTTCTTC,CASSLGSGSSYNEQFF,few,TRBJ2-1,TRBD2,TRBV7-3
TGCAGTGCTTCTCCGGTAGGACAGACCATGAACACTGAAGCTTTCTTT,CSASPVGQTMNTEAFF,.,TRBJ1-1,.,TRBV20-1
TGTGCCAGCAGTGAAACGGGATTCACTGAAGCTTTCTTT,CASSETGFTEAFF,.,TRBJ1-1,.,TRBV2
TGTGCCAGCAGTTACTCGATGTCAGATACGCAGTATTTT,CASSYSMSDTQYF,.,TRBJ2-3,.,TRBV6-6
TGTGCCAGCAGTGCCCTGGTTGGGACCCCCCTTTTT,CASSALVGTPLF,.,TRBJ2-3,.,TRBV25-1
TGTGCCAGCAGCACTAGGGTTGGTAGAAAATCGAACACTGAAGCTTTCTTT,CASSTRVGRKSNTEAFF,few,TRBJ1-1,.,TRBV7-8
TGTGCCAGCAGTTTCGGGCCAAAAGAAACCCAGTACTTC,CASSFGPKETQYF,.,TRBJ2-5,.,TRBV7-3
TGTGCCAGCAGCTCTAGACAAACGGAGACAGGGTCGGGAGACACTGAAGCTTTCTTT,CASSSRQTETGSGDTEAFF,.,TRBJ1-1,TRBD1,TRBV7-9
TGTGCCAGCAGAATATTGGATACGCAGTATTTT,CASRILDTQYF,many,TRBJ2-3,.,TRBV6-2/TRBV6-3
TGCAGTGCTAGAGATTCTAGCACCCAAGAGACCCAGTACTTC,CSARDSSTQETQYF,.,TRBJ2-5,.,TRBV20-1
TGCAGTGTTCGCCGGGACACCTATAGCAATCAGCCCCAGCATTTT,CSVRRDTYSNQPQHF,.,TRBJ1-5,.,TRBV20-1
TGCGCCAGCAGCTTAGGCCCTAGCGGGAGCAACGAGCAGTACTTC,CASSLGPSGSNEQYF,.,TRBJ2-7,TRBD2,TRBV5-1
TGTGCCAGCAGCTTCGACGTAGATACGCAGTATTTT,CASSFDVDTQYF,.,TRBJ2-3,.,TRBV7-8
TGTGCCAGCAGTTACTCAGCGGTTTTGAGCTCCTACGAGCAGTACTTC,CASSYSAVLSSYEQYF,few,TRBJ2-7,.,TRBV6-6
TGTGCCAGCAGTACCCAGGGACCCGGCACCTTC,CASSTQGPGTF,few,TRBJ1-2,.,TRBV6-2/TRBV6-3
TGTGCCAGCTCACCAGGGACAGGGTTAAGTCAGCCCCAGCATTTT,CASSPGTGLSQPQHF,.,TRBJ1-5,TRBD1,TRBV18
TGTGCCAGCACCCAACAGGGGAACACTGAAGCTTTCTTT,CASTQQGNTEAFF,few,TRBJ1-1,.,TRBV7-2
TGTGCCAGCAGCGTGACCCCTAGTAACACCGGGGAGCTGTTTTTT,CASSVTPSNTGELFF,.,TRBJ2-2,.,TRBV9
TGTGCCAGCTGGGGGGATACGCAGTATTTT,CASWGDTQYF,many,TRBJ2-3,.,TRBV27
TGTGCCAGCAGGGAGGGACTAGCGGGAGCTAACGCAGATACGCAGTATTTT,CASREGLAGANADTQYF,few,TRBJ2-3,TRBD2,TRBV6-1
TGTGCCAGCAGTGAGCACCGGGACAGGGGTACGCAGTTCTTC,CASSEHRDRGTQFF,few,TRBJ2-1,TRBD1,TRBV6-1
TGTGCCACCAGCAGAGACAGGGGAGAAGATACGCAGTATTTT,CATSRDRGEDTQYF,.,TRBJ2-3,.,TRBV15
TGCGCCAGCAGCCACCTCAGTATGCCTAGCGGGGGGTTCTCTCGAGAGACCCAGTACTTC,CASSHLSMPSGGFSRETQYF,.,TRBJ2-5,TRBD2,TRBV4-1
TGTGCCAGCAGTTCAACAGGAGAATACGAGCAGTACTTC,CASSSTGEYEQYF,few,TRBJ2-7,.,TRBV27
TGTGCCAGCAGCCTTCAGACAGGGCCCAACACTGAAGCTTTCTTT,CASSLQTGPNTEAFF,.,TRBJ1-1,TRBD1,TRBV28
TGCGCCAGCAGCTTTGCGGGAGCGGTATACGAGCAGTACTTC,CASSFAGAVYEQYF,.,TRBJ2-7,TRBD2,TRBV5-1
TGTGCCAGCAGCTTTGGGAGTGGGTACACTGAAGCTTTCTTT,CASSFGSGYTEAFF,.,TRBJ1-1,.,TRBV12-3/TRBV12-4
TGTGCCAGCACCCGATCTCGCGGCTATGGCTACACCTTC,CASTRSRGYGYTF,few,TRBJ1-2,.,TRBV6-1
TGTGCCAGCAGTTTAATGCAAACCAATCAGCCCCAGCATTTT,CASSLMQTNQPQHF,few,TRBJ1-5,.,TRBV12-3/TRBV12-4